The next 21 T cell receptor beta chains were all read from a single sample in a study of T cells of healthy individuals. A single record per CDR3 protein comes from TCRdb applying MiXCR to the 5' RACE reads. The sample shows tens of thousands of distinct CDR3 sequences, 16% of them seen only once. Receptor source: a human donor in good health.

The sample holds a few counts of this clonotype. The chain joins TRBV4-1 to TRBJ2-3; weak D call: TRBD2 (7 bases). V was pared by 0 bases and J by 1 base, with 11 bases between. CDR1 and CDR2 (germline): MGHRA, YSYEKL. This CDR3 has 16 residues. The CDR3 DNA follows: TGCGCCAGCAGCCAAGAACCCGGGGGGCGCACAGATACGCAGTATTTT. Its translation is CASSQEPGGRTDTQYF.

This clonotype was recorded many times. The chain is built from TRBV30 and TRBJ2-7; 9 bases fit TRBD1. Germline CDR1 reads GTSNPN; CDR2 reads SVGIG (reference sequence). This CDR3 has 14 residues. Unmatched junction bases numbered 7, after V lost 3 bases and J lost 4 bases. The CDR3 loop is CAWSAGTGRYEQYF. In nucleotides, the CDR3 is TGTGCCTGGAGCGCTGGGACAGGGAGATACGAGCAGTACTTC.

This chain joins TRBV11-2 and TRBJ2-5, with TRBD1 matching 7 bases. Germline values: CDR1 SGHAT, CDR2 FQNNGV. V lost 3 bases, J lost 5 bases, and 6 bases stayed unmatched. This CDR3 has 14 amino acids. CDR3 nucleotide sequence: TGTGCCAGCAGCTTTAACAGGGGTTCGGAGACCCAGTACTTC. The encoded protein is CASSFNRGSETQYF. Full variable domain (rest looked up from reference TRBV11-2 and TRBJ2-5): EAGVAQSPRYKIIEKRQSVAFWCNPISGHATLYWYQQILGQGPKLLIQFQNNGVVDDSQLPKDRFSAERLKGVDSTLKIQPAKLEDSAVYLCASSFNRGSETQYFGPGTRLLVL.

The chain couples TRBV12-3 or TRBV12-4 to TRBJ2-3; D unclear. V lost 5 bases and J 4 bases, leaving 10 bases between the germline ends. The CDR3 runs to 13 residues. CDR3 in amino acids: CASSPQESDTQYF. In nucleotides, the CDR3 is TGTGCCAGCAGTCCCCAGGAATCAGATACGCAGTATTTT.

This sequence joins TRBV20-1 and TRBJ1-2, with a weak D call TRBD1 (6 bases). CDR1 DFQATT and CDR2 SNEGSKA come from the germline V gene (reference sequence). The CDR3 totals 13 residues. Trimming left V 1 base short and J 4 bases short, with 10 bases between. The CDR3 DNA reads TGCAGTGCTAGAGTTGGGACAACCTATGGCTACACCTTC. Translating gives CSARVGTTYGYTF.

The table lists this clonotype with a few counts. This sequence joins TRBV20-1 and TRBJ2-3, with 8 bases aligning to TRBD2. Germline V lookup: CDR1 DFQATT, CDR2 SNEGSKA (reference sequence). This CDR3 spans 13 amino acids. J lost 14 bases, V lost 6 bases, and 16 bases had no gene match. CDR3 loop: CSAPKPTSGKSYF. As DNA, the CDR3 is TGCAGTGCCCCCAAACCCACTAGCGGCAAGTCGTATTTT.

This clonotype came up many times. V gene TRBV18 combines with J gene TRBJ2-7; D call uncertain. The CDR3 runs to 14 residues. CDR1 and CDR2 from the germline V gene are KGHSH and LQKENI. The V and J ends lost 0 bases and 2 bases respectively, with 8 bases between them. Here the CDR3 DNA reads TGTGCCAGCTCACCACCGGCCAGAACCTACGAGCAGTACTTC. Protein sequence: CASSPPARTYEQYF.

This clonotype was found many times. The CDR3 sequence is CASSLYYEQYF. For the CDR3, the DNA is TGTGCCAGCAGCCTTTACTACGAGCAGTACTTC. This chain connects TRBV11-1 to TRBJ2-7; D ambiguous. Germline CDR1 is SGHAT and CDR2 is FQDESV (reference sequence). The CDR3 sequence is 11 residues long. The ends were cut back, 5 bases at V and 3 bases at J, with 5 bases in the middle. Together with reference TRBV11-1 and TRBJ2-7, the CDR3 gives the full variable domain: EAEVAQSPRYKITEKSQAVAFWCDPISGHATLYWYRQILGQGPELLVQFQDESVVDDSQLPKDRFSAERLKGVDSTLKIQPAELGDSAMYLCASSLYYEQYFGPGTRLTVT.

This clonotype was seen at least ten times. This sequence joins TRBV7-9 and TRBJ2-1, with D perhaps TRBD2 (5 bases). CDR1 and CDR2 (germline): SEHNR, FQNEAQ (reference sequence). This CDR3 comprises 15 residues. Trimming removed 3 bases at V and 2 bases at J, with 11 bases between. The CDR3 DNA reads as TGTGCCAGCAGCTTGCGGTCTAGCACCTACAATGAGCAGTTCTTC. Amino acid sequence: CASSLRSSTYNEQFF.

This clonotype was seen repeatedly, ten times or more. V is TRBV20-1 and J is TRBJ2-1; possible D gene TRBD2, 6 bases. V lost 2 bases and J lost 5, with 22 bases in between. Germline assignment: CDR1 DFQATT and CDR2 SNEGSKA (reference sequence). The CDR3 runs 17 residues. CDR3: CSARPQERLVSHNEQFF. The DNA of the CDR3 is TGCAGTGCTAGACCTCAAGAGCGACTAGTCTCGCACAATGAGCAGTTCTTC.

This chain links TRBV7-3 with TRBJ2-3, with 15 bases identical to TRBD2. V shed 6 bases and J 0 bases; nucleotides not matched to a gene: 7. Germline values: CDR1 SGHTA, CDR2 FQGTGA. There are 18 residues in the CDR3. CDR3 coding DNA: TGTGCCAGCAGTTCCTCCGGGACTAGCGGGGGGAGCACAGATACGCAGTATTTT. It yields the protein CASSSSGTSGGSTDTQYF.

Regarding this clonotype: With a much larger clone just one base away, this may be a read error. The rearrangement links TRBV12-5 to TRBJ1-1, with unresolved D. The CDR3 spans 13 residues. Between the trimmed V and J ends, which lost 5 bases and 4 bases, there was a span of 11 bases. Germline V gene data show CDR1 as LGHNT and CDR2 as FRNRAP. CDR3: CASGLHGSTEAFF. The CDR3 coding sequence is TGTGCTAGTGGTCTTCATGGGTCCACTGAAGCTTTCTTT.

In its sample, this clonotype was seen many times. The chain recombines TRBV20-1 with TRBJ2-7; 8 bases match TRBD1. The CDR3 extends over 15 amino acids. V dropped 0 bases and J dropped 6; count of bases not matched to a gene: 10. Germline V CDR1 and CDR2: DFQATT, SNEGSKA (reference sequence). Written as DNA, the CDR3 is TGCAGTGCTAGAGATATACGACAGGGGCAAGGCGAGCAGTACTTC. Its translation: CSARDIRQGQGEQYF.

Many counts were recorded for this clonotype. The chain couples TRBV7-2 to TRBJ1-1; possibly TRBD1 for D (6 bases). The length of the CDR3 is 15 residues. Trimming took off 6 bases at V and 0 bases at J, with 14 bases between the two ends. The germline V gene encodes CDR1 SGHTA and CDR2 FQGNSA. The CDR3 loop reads CASSRGQHMNTEAFF. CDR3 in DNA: TGTGCCAGCAGTAGAGGACAGCACATGAACACTGAAGCTTTCTTT.

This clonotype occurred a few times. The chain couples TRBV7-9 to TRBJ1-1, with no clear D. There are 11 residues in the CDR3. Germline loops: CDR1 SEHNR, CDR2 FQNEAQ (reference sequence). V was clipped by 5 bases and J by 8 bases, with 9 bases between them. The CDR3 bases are TGTGCCAGCAGCCGATCTCCCGAAGCTTTCTTT. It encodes CASSRSPEAFF. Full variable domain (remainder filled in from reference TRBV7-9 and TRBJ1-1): DTGVSQNPRHKITKRGQNVTFRCDPISEHNRLYWYRQTLGQGPEFLTYFQNEAQLEKSRLLSDRFSAERPKGSFSTLEIQRTEQGDSAMYLCASSRSPEAFFGQGTRLTVV.

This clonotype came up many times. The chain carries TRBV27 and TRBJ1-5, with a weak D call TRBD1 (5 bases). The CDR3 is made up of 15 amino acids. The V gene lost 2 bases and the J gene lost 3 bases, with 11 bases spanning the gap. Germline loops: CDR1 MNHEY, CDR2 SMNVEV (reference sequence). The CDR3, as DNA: TGTGCCAGCAGTTTACGCGGGGCCTTCAATCAGCCCCAGCATTTT. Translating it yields CASSLRGAFNQPQHF.

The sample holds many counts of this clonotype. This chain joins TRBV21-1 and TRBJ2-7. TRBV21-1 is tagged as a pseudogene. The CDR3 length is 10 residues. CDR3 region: CASRTLEQYF. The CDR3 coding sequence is TGTGCCAGCAGGACTCTCGAGCAGTACTTC.

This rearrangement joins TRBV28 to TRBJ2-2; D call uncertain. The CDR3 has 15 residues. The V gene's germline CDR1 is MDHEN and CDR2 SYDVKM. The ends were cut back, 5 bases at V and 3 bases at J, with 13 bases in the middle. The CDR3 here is CASSTFTRDTGELFF. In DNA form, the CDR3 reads TGTGCCAGCAGTACCTTCACTCGGGACACCGGGGAGCTGTTTTTT.

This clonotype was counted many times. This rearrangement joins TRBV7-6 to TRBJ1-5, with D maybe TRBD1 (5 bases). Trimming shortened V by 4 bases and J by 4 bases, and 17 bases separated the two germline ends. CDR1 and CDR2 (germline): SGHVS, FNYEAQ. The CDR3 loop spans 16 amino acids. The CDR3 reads CASSSTLDGANQPQHF. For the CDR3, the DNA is TGTGCCAGCAGCTCAACCCTCGACGGGGCAAATCAGCCCCAGCATTTT.

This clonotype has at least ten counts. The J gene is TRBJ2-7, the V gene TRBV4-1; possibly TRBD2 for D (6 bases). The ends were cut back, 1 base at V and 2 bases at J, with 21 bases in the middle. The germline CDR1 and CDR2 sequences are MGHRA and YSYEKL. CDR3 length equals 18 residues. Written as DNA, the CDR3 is TGCGCCAGCAGCCAAGCCTCGGGAGAAACTCCGAGGGCCTACGAGCAGTACTTC. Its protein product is CASSQASGETPRAYEQYF.

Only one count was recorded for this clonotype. The CDR3: CSVEGRRTGASTDTQYF. For the CDR3, the DNA is TGCAGCGTTGAAGGTAGAAGGACAGGGGCTTCCACAGATACGCAGTATTTT. V is TRBV29-1 and J is TRBJ2-3; 9 bases are a match to TRBD1. Per germline, CDR1 SQVTM and CDR2 ANQGSEA. The CDR3 loop spans 17 amino acids. J gave up 2 bases and V 1 base, and 10 bases lay outside the gene matches.